This T cell receptor (beta chain) stems from a study of T-cell reconstitution after alpha-beta-depleted transplantation in children. Study-wide points: It was surviving recipient T cells and thymic progenitors that gave some patients high TCRbeta diversity at day 60. About two months after transplant, alpha-beta T cells reportedly came from several hundred expanded graft clones. Most T-cell counts and diversity one year after the transplant came from T cells that were newly produced.

Unique molecular identifiers were incorporated during preparation of the TCRbeta library. MiXCR, run by TCRdb on the PCR reads, gives a single entry per CDR3 protein. The sample carries roughly 150,000 distinct CDR3 sequences, approximately 12% recorded once. At least ten counts were recorded for this clonotype. Its antigen remains unidentified. The sequenced sample was PBMCs, obtained before TCRalphabeta/CD19-depleted stem cell transplant. The TCR originated in a boy aged 2 to 10 with acute myeloid leukemia, due to receive a stem cell transplant.

The CDR3 nucleotides are TGTGCCAGCAGTTTCGCCACAAATAGCAATCAGCCCCAGCATTTT. It codes for CASSFATNSNQPQHF. This chain connects TRBV12-3 or TRBV12-4 to TRBJ1-5; D gene ambiguous. Trimming took 3 bases from V and 0 from J, leaving 9 bases between them. The CDR3 length is 15 residues.